This T cell receptor beta chain originates from a study of T cell changes during pregnancy in multiple sclerosis. Here immunoSEQ multiplex PCR was the method, and the copy in TCRdb shows in-frame clones only, minus some. This table has approximately 93,000 clones, more than 85% appearing once. Trimming took 4 bases from V and 0 from J, leaving 12 bases between them. This CDR3 has 16 amino acids. Germline V lookup: CDR1 MGHRA, CDR2 YSYEKL. The sequence was obtained from a female donor with multiple sclerosis, enrolled in a pregnancy study. This rearrangement joins TRBV4-1 to TRBJ2-2; no definite D call. The sample was peripheral blood, taken before pregnancy. CDR3 region: CASSLRWPPNTGELFF. Written as DNA, the CDR3 is TGCGCCAGCAGCCTCCGCTGGCCCCCGAACACCGGGGAGCTGTTTTTT.